Presented here are 9 T cell receptor beta chains from one specimen sequenced in a study of cytomegalovirus exposure and HLA in healthy donors. In the PCR, 60 Vbeta and 13 Jbeta primers were used. Sequencing used immunoSEQ multiplex PCR; TCRdb keeps in-frame clones, though not all of them. The data hold some 120,000 clones, with around 79% observed a single time. Sequenced sample: PBMCs. Every receptor here comes from a woman under 30 in good health and CMV-seronegative.

The V and J genes are TRBV28 and TRBJ1-2, with 7 bases aligning to TRBD1. Per germline, CDR1 MDHEN and CDR2 SYDVKM. This CDR3 contains 14 residues. Losses at the gene ends were 6 bases for V and 2 bases for J; bases not matched to a gene: 6. The DNA of the CDR3 is TGTGCCAGCAGCTACGGGACAGAGAACTATGGCTACACCTTC. Translated: CASSYGTENYGYTF.

The V gene is TRBV5-8, the J gene TRBJ2-2; D perhaps matches TRBD1 (6 bases). CDR3 length: 15 residues. Between the trimmed V and J ends, which lost 0 bases and 4 bases, there was a span of 10 bases. Per germline, CDR1 SGHTS and CDR2 YDEGEE. The CDR3 DNA is TGTGCCAGCAGCTTGGAAACAGGGATCACCGGGGAGCTGTTTTTT. Protein product: CASSLETGITGELFF.

V and J are TRBV6-6 and TRBJ1-2; 7 bases match TRBD1. The CDR3 is made up of 15 amino acids. Germline loops: CDR1 MNHNY, CDR2 SVGAGI (reference sequence). V lost 0 bases and J lost 6; bases outside the gene matches: 7. CDR3 sequence reads: CASSYSGVTGNGYTF. The DNA for the CDR3 is TGTGCCAGCAGTTACTCGGGAGTGACAGGGAATGGCTACACCTTC.

Comment on this clone: Other nucleotide sequences in the sample specify the same CDR3. The chain joins TRBV5-1 to TRBJ1-1, with D perhaps TRBD1 (5 bases). From germline, CDR1 is SGHRS and CDR2 YFSETQ. This CDR3 has 13 amino acids. Deletions cut 1 base from V and 2 bases from J, with 6 bases between. As DNA, the CDR3 is TGCGCCAGCAGCTTGCAGGGAAACACTGAAGCTTTCTTT. This codes for CASSLQGNTEAFF.

The rearrangement joins TRBV6-1 to TRBJ1-2; no clear D. V shed 0 bases and J shed 7 bases, with 12 bases lying between them. The CDR3 loop spans 14 amino acids. The germline V gene encodes CDR1 MNHNS and CDR2 SASEGT. DNA for the CDR3: TGTGCCAGCAGTGAAGCCCTTTCCCCCTCTGGCTACACCTTC. Translating gives CASSEALSPSGYTF.

V and J are TRBV4-3 and TRBJ2-1; possibly TRBD1 for D (6 bases). Trimming cost V 0 bases and J 8 bases, with 14 bases left between them. This CDR3 is 15 amino acids long. Germline assignment: CDR1 LGHNA and CDR2 YSLEER. The CDR3 bases are TGCGCCAGCAGCCAAGACAGGCTCTCAGGGGATGAGCAGTTCTTC. This translates into CASSQDRLSGDEQFF.

The chain joins TRBV6-1 to TRBJ2-3; TRBD2 aligns across 7 bases. CDR1 MNHNS and CDR2 SASEGT come from the germline V gene. Unmatched junction bases numbered 8, after V lost 3 bases and J lost 2 bases. The CDR3 consists of 16 residues. This CDR3 reads CASSEGSAGVTDTQYF. The DNA for the CDR3 is TGTGCCAGCAGTGAGGGTTCGGCGGGAGTCACAGATACGCAGTATTTT.

V and J are TRBV5-8 and TRBJ1-3; D ambiguous. Germline CDR1 is SGHTS and CDR2 is YDEGEE. Trimming left V 4 bases short and J 0 bases short, with 11 bases between. The CDR3 length is 15 residues. The CDR3 is CASSLGSYSGNTIYF. The DNA for the CDR3 is TGTGCCAGCAGCCTGGGGTCCTACTCTGGAAACACCATATATTTT.

This CDR3 is CASKGNNQPQHF. The CDR3 region has the DNA TGTGCCAGCAAGGGGAACAATCAGCCCCAGCATTTT. V and J are TRBV2 and TRBJ1-5; possible D gene TRBD1, 5 bases. Germline V gene sequence: CDR1 SNHLY, CDR2 FYNNEI. This CDR3 comprises 12 residues. V was clipped by 7 bases and J by 3 bases, with 7 bases between them.